This TCR beta chain was identified during a study of cytomegalovirus exposure and HLA in healthy donors. Study-wide results and limits: In a later analysis, the majority of CMV-associated beta chains seemingly showed HLA restriction. Association of a missense DCLRE1C variant with TCR beta V- and J-gene trimming was reported in a later analysis. The classifier was said to identify cytomegalovirus status with high specificity and sensitivity. There was a cluster of highly shared sequence variants that was likely a sequencing artifact.

Concerning this clone: Its antigen is not known.

13 Jbeta primers and 60 Vbeta primers were used for the PCR. Clones were sequenced by immunoSEQ multiplex PCR, and TCRdb holds only the in-frame ones, with some missing. The sample has over 100,000 clones, just under 70% seen once. The sequencing input was PBMCs. The clonotype originates from a man aged 25-40 years in good health and CMV-seropositive.

CDR3 coding DNA: TGTGCCAGCAAGAGGGGACAGGGGGCCGGGGAGCTGTTTTTT. Residues: CASKRGQGAGELFF. The rearrangement joins TRBV27 to TRBJ2-2, with 11 bases lining up with TRBD1. The CDR3 runs to 14 residues. Germline V gives CDR1 MNHEY, CDR2 SMNVEV (reference sequence). J gave up 6 bases and V 7 bases, and 4 bases lay outside the gene matches.